The TCR beta chain under discussion was sequenced for a study of identical twins. Comments on this clonotype: Antigen unknown.

A universal primer site was created by template switching, with the cDNA bearing unique molecular identifiers. TCRdb used MiXCR to reprocess the 5' RACE reads, holding one entry per CDR3 protein. The table shows about 390,000 distinct CDR3 sequences, with 9% occurring only once. This CDR3 has 18 amino acids. With 5 bases clipped from V and 5 bases from J, the junction kept 15 bases outside the gene matches. Whole-study findings and limits: Carriage of fewer insertions was seen in abundant cord blood beta clonotypes, whereas memory repertoires showed none. The study found excess low generation probability among twin-shared out-of-frame alpha sequences. Not following the same donors, the study drew its conclusions from cross-sectional statistical analysis.

This clonotype originated in a woman between 50 and 59 years old in good health. The sequencing input was naive T cells sorted from blood. J is TRBJ2-2 and V is TRBV12-3 or TRBV12-4; 9 bases are shared with TRBD2. The CDR3 sequence is CASSLPTPGLAKTGELFF. The CDR3, as DNA: TGTGCCAGCAGTCTGCCCACCCCGGGACTAGCTAAAACCGGGGAGCTGTTTTTT.